The 8 T cell receptor beta chains below were found in one sample sequenced in a study of blood T cell repertoires in COVID-19. Sequenced by immunoSEQ multiplex PCR; TCRdb stores in-frame clones only, minus some. Of 400,000 to 550,000 clones listed, around 90% are singletons. Sequencing used PBMCs or T cells enriched from blood (not recorded which). Receptors originate from a woman between 18 and 30 years old with acute COVID-19.

The V call is TRBV29-1, the J call TRBJ2-1, with 11 bases lining up with TRBD2. The V gene's germline CDR1 is SQVTM and CDR2 ANQGSEA. There are 15 residues in the CDR3. The junction had 10 bases not matched to a gene; V was cut back by 7 bases and J by 5 bases. The CDR3 loop reads CSARETSGINNEQFF. The CDR3 nucleotides are TGCAGCGCCCGAGAGACTAGCGGGATAAACAATGAGCAGTTCTTC.

The chain combines TRBV6-1 with TRBJ1-2, with D maybe TRBD1 (6 bases). The germline V gene has CDR1 MNHNS and CDR2 SASEGT. Trimming shortened V by 1 base and J by 6 bases, and 12 bases separated the two germline ends. CDR3 length: 14 residues. CDR3 amino acids: CASSEGRGGDGYTF. As DNA, the CDR3 is TGTGCCAGCAGTGAAGGCAGGGGTGGCGATGGCTACACCTTC.

The chain has TRBV5-1 and TRBJ1-2; D is ambiguous. Germline V gene data show CDR1 as SGHRS and CDR2 as YFSETQ. This CDR3 is built from 13 residues. Between the trimmed V and J ends, which lost 2 bases and 2 bases, there was a span of 7 bases. CDR3 loop: CASSLSQNYGYTF. The CDR3 bases are TGCGCCAGCAGCTTATCACAGAACTATGGCTACACCTTC. Complete variable domain (other parts from reference TRBV5-1 and TRBJ1-2): KAGVTQTPRYLIKTRGQQVTLSCSPISGHRSVSWYQQTPGQGLQFLFEYFSETQRNKGNFPGRFSGRQFSNSRSEMNVSTLELGDSALYLCASSLSQNYGYTFGSGTRLTVV.

The V call is TRBV10-3, the J call TRBJ1-1; tentative D call: TRBD1 (6 bases). The V end lost 7 bases, the J end lost 0 bases, and 9 bases lay between the germline ends. The CDR3 consists of 13 residues. The germline CDR1 and CDR2 sequences are ENHRY and SYGVKD. This CDR3 reads CAITRTVNTEAFF. The CDR3 DNA reads as TGTGCCATCACCCGGACAGTGAACACTGAAGCTTTCTTT.

The rearrangement uses TRBV7-9 and TRBJ1-2; TRBD1 agrees at 8 bases. Germline CDR1 reads SEHNR; CDR2 reads FQNEAQ (reference sequence). The V and J ends lost 4 bases and 4 bases, in that order; junction bases with no gene match: 2. This CDR3 is built from 13 residues. CDR3 loop: CASSSTGGYGYTF. CDR3 nucleotide sequence: TGTGCCAGCAGCTCTACAGGGGGCTATGGCTACACCTTC.

The chain couples TRBV3-1 (or the pseudogene TRBV3-2) to TRBJ1-3; D gene unclear. The CDR3 loop spans 15 amino acids. Germline-derived CDR1 and CDR2 are LGHDT and YNNKEL (reference sequence). V was pared by 5 bases and J by 0 bases, with 11 bases between. DNA for the CDR3: TGTGCCAGCAGCAACCAGGTCTCCTCTGGAAACACCATATATTTT. Translated: CASSNQVSSGNTIYF.

A note on this clone: This same CDR3 is encoded by further DNA sequences in the sample. This sequence joins TRBV12-3 or TRBV12-4 and TRBJ2-5, with 7 nucleotides matching TRBD1. This CDR3 comprises 13 residues. V dropped 5 bases and J dropped 2; count of bases not matched to a gene: 2. CDR3 bases: TGTGCCAGCAGTCGGGACAGTCAAGAGACCCAGTACTTC. This encodes CASSRDSQETQYF.

In this sample, this clone turned up a few times. CDR3 sequence: CASSISGTDSYEQYF. The DNA of the CDR3 is TGTGCCAGTAGTATTTCCGGGACAGATTCCTACGAGCAGTACTTC. The chain has TRBV19 and TRBJ2-7; TRBD1 matches at 7 bases. V lost 3 bases to trimming and J lost 1 base; unmatched junction nucleotides: 6. This CDR3 comprises 15 residues. From germline, CDR1 is LNHDA and CDR2 SQIVND (reference sequence).